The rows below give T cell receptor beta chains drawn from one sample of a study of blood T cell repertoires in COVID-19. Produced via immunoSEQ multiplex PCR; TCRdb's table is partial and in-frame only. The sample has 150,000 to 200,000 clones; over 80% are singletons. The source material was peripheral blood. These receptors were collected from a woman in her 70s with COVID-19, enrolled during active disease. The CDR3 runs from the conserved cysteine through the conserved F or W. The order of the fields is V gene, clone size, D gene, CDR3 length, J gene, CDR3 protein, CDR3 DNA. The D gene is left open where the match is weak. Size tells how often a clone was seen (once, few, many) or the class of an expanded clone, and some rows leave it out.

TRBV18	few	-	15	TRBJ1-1	CASSPQSGRVSEAFF	TGTGCCAGCTCACCACAATCAGGGAGGGTTTCCGAAGCTTTCTTT
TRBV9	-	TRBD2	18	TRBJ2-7	CASSPGTSGTPRFYEQYF	TGTGCCAGCAGCCCCGGGACTAGCGGGACCCCAAGGTTTTACGAGCAGTACTTC
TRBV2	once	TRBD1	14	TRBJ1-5	CASSETGANQPQHF	TGTGCCAGCAGTGAAACAGGGGCCAATCAGCCCCAGCATTTT
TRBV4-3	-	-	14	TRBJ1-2	CASSPGGESYGYTF	TGCGCCAGCAGCCCGGGAGGCGAGAGCTATGGCTACACCTTC
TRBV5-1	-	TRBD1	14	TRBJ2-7	CASSYPGQSYEQYF	TGCGCCAGCAGCTATCCGGGACAGTCCTACGAGCAGTACTTC
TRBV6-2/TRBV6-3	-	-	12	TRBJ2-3	CASSADRDTQYF	TGTGCCAGCAGTGCAGACAGGGATACGCAGTATTTT
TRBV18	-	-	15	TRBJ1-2	CASSPQRDPNYGYTF	TGTGCCAGCTCACCCCAAAGAGATCCTAACTATGGCTACACCTTC
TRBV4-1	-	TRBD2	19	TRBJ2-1	CASSQDGLAGGLSYNEQFF	TGCGCCAGCAGCCAAGATGGGCTAGCGGGAGGACTCTCCTACAATGAGCAGTTCTTC
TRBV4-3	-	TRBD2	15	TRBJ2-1	CASSQAPSGAYEQFF	TGCGCCAGCAGCCAAGCACCTAGCGGAGCCTATGAGCAGTTCTTC
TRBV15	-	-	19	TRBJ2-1	CATSRAGKGGRGSYNEQFF	TGTGCCACCAGCAGAGCGGGAAAGGGGGGGAGAGGCTCCTACAATGAGCAGTTCTTC
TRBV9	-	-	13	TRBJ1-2	CASSAADAAGYTF	TGTGCCAGCAGCGCCGCCGACGCGGCCGGCTACACCTTC
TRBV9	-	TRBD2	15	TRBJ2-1	CASSGTGGGYNEQFF	TGTGCCAGCAGCGGCACGGGAGGGGGTTACAATGAGCAGTTCTTC
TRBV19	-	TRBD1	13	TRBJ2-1	CASSMRTGGEQFF	TGTGCCAGTAGTATGAGGACAGGTGGTGAGCAGTTCTTC
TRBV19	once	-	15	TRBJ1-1	CASSKAGTGNTEAFF	TGTGCCAGTAGTAAGGCGGGAACAGGGAACACTGAAGCTTTCTTT
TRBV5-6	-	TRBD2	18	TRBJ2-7	CASSLGMRLARRPYEQYF	TGTGCCAGCAGCTTGGGAATGCGACTAGCGCGACGTCCCTACGAGCAGTACTTC
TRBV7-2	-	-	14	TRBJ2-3	CASSFARSTDTQYF	TGTGCCAGCAGCTTCGCCCGGTCCACAGATACGCAGTATTTT